This TCR beta chain came from a study of naive and memory T cell subsets (dated 2017 in TCRdb). Study-wide context: An open-source, UMI-based TCR alpha and beta sequencing pipeline was applied to sorted naive and memory peripheral blood T cell subsets. The functional CMV T cell responses agreed completely with IgG serology results. RNA was DNase-treated and reverse transcribed with TCR constant-region primers, mostly using SuperScript III.

From the second PCR step on, the TCR alpha and beta chain libraries were amplified in separate reactions. To determine each donor's CMV status, fresh PBMCs were stimulated overnight with CMV viral lysate, and IFNgamma production from CD4+ T cells was then assessed. Miltenyi beads were used first to positively select CD4 T cells, and CD8 T cells were then positively selected from the CD4-negative fraction. Cells stained for CD3, CD4, CD8, CD45RA, CD27 and a live/dead dye were sorted on a BD Aria II into four subsets by CD45RA and CD27. Blood came from three healthy volunteers, each fractionated into CD4 and CD8 T cells and then into four differentiation subsets. Roughly 0.13 L of peripheral blood was collected from each donor, and PBMC were isolated by Ficoll-Paque PLUS density-gradient centrifugation. After sorting, cells were lysed in RLT buffer, RNA was extracted using a Qiagen RNeasy kit, and the extracted RNA was stored at -80 degrees C.

This clonotype was seen only a few times. Its antigen is still unknown. Base qualities are not recorded, but no much larger clone differs from it by a single base. The CDR3 runs 14 amino acids, cysteine and phenylalanine included. This entry keeps only the CDR3 DNA: 42 bases, framed from base 1. V gives up 6 bases and J gives up 3 bases, and the segment between their germline ends measures 9 bases. Overall study outcomes, separate from this receptor: A power law was followed by TCR abundance, with an exponent that differed between naive and memory subsets but was consistent across the three individuals. In both CD4 and CD8 cells, going from naive through CM, EM and EMRA, the Gini index went up while Shannon and inverse Simpson diversity went down. RNA-based TCR counts may be affected by expression changes linked to T cell activation and differentiation. A few larger clonotypes were present in naive repertoires, especially CD8 naive repertoires, and these clonotypes were possibly memory cells re-expressing CD45RA. Following error correction, more than 95% of naive TCR sequences occurred only once, which made naive abundance distributions much steeper than those of memory subsets. A clonotype was defined as a single alpha or beta chain sequence rather than as a paired alpha/beta receptor. The repertoire findings for the naive and memory subsets could not be validated, as no ground truth was available.

The library was obtained by UMI-ligation and nested PCR. An equimolar mix of two oligonucleotides covering both TRBC1 and TRBC2 was used as the beta constant-region primer. Four rounds of PCR, combining the SP2 primer with nested alpha and beta constant-region primers, were used to amplify the ligated cDNA. A single-stranded oligonucleotide containing the SP2 primer and a 12-nucleotide UMI was joined to the 3' end of the cDNA by T4 RNA ligase 1. The ligation reaction was kept at 16 degrees C for about 19-25 hours. PCR2 was typically run as a SYBR Green qPCR and stopped at a predetermined threshold to prevent over-amplification. Apart from the first purification, every purification step used Agencourt AMPure XP magnetic beads. Libraries were quantified by Qubit and checked on a TapeStation, with a main peak expected near 650 bp. Pooled libraries were sequenced on an Illumina MiSeq with v2 2x251 paired-end kits, typically giving roughly 0.95-2 million reads per sample. Each sample was pooled at 3 to 5 nM, and about 4.5-8% PhiX was included to help cluster recognition. The published analysis was carried out like this. Decombinator assigned V and J genes to Demultiplexor-processed FASTQ reads by tag matching, allowing a single base-pair mismatch. UMIs were used by Collapsinator to correct both sequencing errors and frequency errors arising from PCR heterogeneity. TCRs were translated and CDR3s were extracted from the conserved cysteine to the FGXG phenylalanine by CDR3Translator, with non-productive sequences being flagged. Gini, Shannon entropy and inverse Simpson indices were calculated on repertoires that had been subsampled to equal numbers of UMI-defined TCRs. Within the linear range, a power law was fitted to clonotype abundance distributions using maximum likelihood. For one naive CD8 sample, the pipeline and MIGEC produced similar UMI counts, unique TCR numbers and clonal distributions. One analysis removed from the naive repertoire any naive TCRs that were also present in any memory subset from the same donor. A set of roughly 6,600 CMV-associated CDR3 sequences, compiled from VDJdb and a published dataset, was used to search the repertoires. Using fastp trimming at Q25 and MiXCR clonotype assembly, TCRdb reanalyzed the public sequencing data and kept in-frame beta chains. Identical CDR3 protein sequences are pooled into one entry, listed with their most common genes and DNA. For this entry, the V and J calls and clone size follow TCRdb and not the study's own pipeline. The sample records 85,000 or so distinct CDR3 sequences, around 9% of which are singletons. The top ten constitute around 1.3% of the sample.

The chain is made from TRBV12-3 or TRBV12-4 and TRBJ2-6; the D call is tentative, TRBD1 or TRBD2, as each matches 5 bases. Sequences were obtained from naive CD8+ T cells from blood. The cell subset or site label, as the study defines it: naive T cells, CD45RA high CD27+. This sequence originates from a human donor in good health. CDR3 reads: CASSIGGGANVLTF. The bases read TGTGCCAGCAGCATTGGGGGTGGGGCCAACGTCCTGACTTTC.